This is a list of T cell receptor beta chains from one sample in a study of OX40 agonist ivuxolimab in advanced cancers. Assay: immunoSEQ multiplex PCR; the TCRdb copy retains only in-frame clones and omits some. This sample yields under 40,000 clones, of which roughly 84% are seen a single time; less than 2% belongs to the top ten. This sample comprised CD4+ or CD8+ T cells sorted from blood, obtained in a trial of the OX40 agonist ivuxolimab. These receptors were taken from an adult with an advanced solid tumor such as melanoma, head and neck, liver or kidney cancer. Each CDR3 is given with its conserved first and last residue. The order of the fields is clone size, J gene, V gene, D gene, CDR3 DNA, CDR3 protein. A D gene is named only where the DNA matches it firmly. Size tells how often a clone was seen (once, few, many) or the class of an expanded clone, and some rows leave it out.

few | TRBJ1-5 | TRBV19 | . | TGTGCCAGTAGTATAGAGCGGGGGCGGGACTTAGGCAATCAGCCCCAGCATTTT | CASSIERGRDLGNQPQHF
few | TRBJ2-1 | TRBV19 | . | TGTGCCAGTCGGGCAGGTAACTCCTACAATGAGCAGTTCTTC | CASRAGNSYNEQFF
once | TRBJ2-5 | TRBV2 | TRBD2 | TGTGCATTCCGGCGGGGGAGCCAAGAGACCCAGTACTTC | CAFRRGSQETQYF
few | TRBJ2-7 | TRBV6-6 | . | TGTGCCACAGCCACCTTCTACGAGCAGTACTTC | CATATFYEQYF
. | TRBJ2-6 | TRBV19 | . | TGTGCCAGTTGCTTGACGGGGCGGAGGGCCAACGTCCTGACTTTC | CASCLTGRRANVLTF
. | TRBJ2-5 | TRBV2 | TRBD1 | TGTGCCAGCAGTGATGACAGGGGGGACCAAGAGACCCAGTACTTC | CASSDDRGDQETQYF
. | TRBJ2-7 | TRBV20-1 | . | TGCAGTGCTAGCTCGGCACTCGAGCAGTACTTC | CSASSALEQYF
. | TRBJ2-1 | TRBV27 | TRBD2 | TGTGCCAGCAGTCCCCCCCCGACTAGCGGGGGTGGTTTGTATGAGCAGTTCTTC | CASSPPPTSGGGLYEQFF
. | TRBJ2-7 | TRBV6-1 | . | TGTGCCAGCAGTGAAGGGTGGACCGACTTC | CASSEGWTDF
. | TRBJ2-5 | TRBV18 | TRBD1 | TGTGCCAGCTCACCAGCAGGGGGCCGAGAGACCCAGTACTTC | CASSPAGGRETQYF
. | TRBJ2-3 | TRBV7-2 | . | TGTGCCAGCAGCCAAGGGCAGCGCACAGATACGCAGTATTTT | CASSQGQRTDTQYF
. | TRBJ1-4 | TRBV5-5 | . | TGTGCCAGCAGCCTGTATAAGGGTCAGGCAACTAATGAAAAACTGTTTTTT | CASSLYKGQATNEKLFF
. | TRBJ1-1 | TRBV5-1 | TRBD1 | TGCGCCAGCAGCCGACGGACAGGGGACACTGAAGCTTTCTTT | CASSRRTGDTEAFF
. | TRBJ1-1 | TRBV30 | . | TGTGCCTGGCCCCTTCGAGGGGCCGGCACTGAAGCTTTCTTT | CAWPLRGAGTEAFF
. | TRBJ1-2 | TRBV5-4 | . | TGTGCCAGCAGCTTGGAAGGGAGTGGCTACACCTTC | CASSLEGSGYTF
. | TRBJ2-5 | TRBV7-6 | TRBD1 | TGTGCCAGCAGCTTAGCTTACAGGGGGCGCGGAGAGACCCAGTACTTC | CASSLAYRGRGETQYF
. | TRBJ2-7 | TRBV27 | . | TGTGCCAGCAGAAGAACAGGGTTGGGCGAGCAGTACTTC | CASRRTGLGEQYF
. | TRBJ2-2 | TRBV6-1 | . | TGTGCCAGCAGTAAGACGACCCGCGGGGAGCTGTTTTTT | CASSKTTRGELFF
. | TRBJ1-2 | TRBV15 | . | TGTGCCACCAGTAGGGGCGATAACTATGGCTACACCTTC | CATSRGDNYGYTF
. | TRBJ1-2 | TRBV19 | TRBD1 | TGTGCCAGTAGTATATGGGGGACAGGGTTCAACTATGGCTACACCTTC | CASSIWGTGFNYGYTF
few | TRBJ2-7 | TRBV29-1 | TRBD1 | TGCAGCGTTGCGGACAGGGGTGGCGAGCAGTACTTC | CSVADRGGEQYF
. | TRBJ1-6 | TRBV5-1 | . | TGCGCCAGCAGCTTGGAGCAGTCTACCTATAATTCACCCCTCCACTTT | CASSLEQSTYNSPLHF
. | TRBJ2-7 | TRBV19 | TRBD2 | TGTGCCAGTAGTATGGTGGCGGGGGGGCCCTACGAGCAGTACTTC | CASSMVAGGPYEQYF
. | TRBJ2-7 | TRBV7-8 | . | TGTGCCAGCAGCTTAGCGGCCAGATACGAGCAGTACTTC | CASSLAARYEQYF
. | TRBJ1-1 | TRBV12-5 | . | TGTGCTAGTGGCCCGCAGACAGGAGGAGGCACTGAAGCTTTCTTT | CASGPQTGGGTEAFF
once | TRBJ2-1 | TRBV2 | TRBD2 | TGTGCCAGCAGGGAGGGACTAGCGGGAGCCAGGGGTGAGCAGTTCTTC | CASREGLAGARGEQFF
. | TRBJ2-7 | TRBV5-4 | . | TGTGCCAGCAGCGCGGGTGGGAAAGCTTACGAGCAGTACTTC | CASSAGGKAYEQYF
. | TRBJ2-5 | TRBV19 | . | TGTGCCAGTAGTACCGCGAACGGAAAAGAGACCCAGTACTTC | CASSTANGKETQYF
. | TRBJ1-3 | TRBV27 | . | TGTGCCAGCAGCCTAGGGGTGGGGGCTGGAAACACCATATATTTT | CASSLGVGAGNTIYF
. | TRBJ2-1 | TRBV29-1 | TRBD2 | TGCAGCGTTGGTCCTGCGGGGGGGGCCAGCGGGCAGTTCTTC | CSVGPAGGASGQFF
. | TRBJ2-7 | TRBV5-4 | TRBD2 | TGTGCCAGCAGTTCCGGGACTAGCGGGAGGTCGCAGTACTTC | CASSSGTSGRSQYF
once | TRBJ2-1 | TRBV4-2 | . | TGTGCCAGCAGCCTAATTAGGGGGGGGGCGTACAATGAGCAGTTCTTC | CASSLIRGGAYNEQFF
few | TRBJ1-1 | TRBV2 | . | TGTGCCAGCACCAAAAGGGTTGAAGAAACTGAAGCTTTCTTT | CASTKRVEETEAFF
few | TRBJ2-2 | TRBV7-9 | . | TGTGCCAGCAGCTTTGAGACCGGGGAGCTGTTTTTT | CASSFETGELFF
. | TRBJ2-2 | TRBV28 | . | TGTGCCAGCAGTCGGTCCCCGCACCTTAGAGTTAGGGAGCTGTTTTTT | CASSRSPHLRVRELFF
once | TRBJ2-7 | TRBV12-5 | TRBD2 | TGTGCTAGTGGTTTGGTTCTAGCGGGCGAATCCTACGAGCAGTACTTC | CASGLVLAGESYEQYF
once | TRBJ2-3 | TRBV27 | TRBD2 | TGTGCCAGCGTCAGGACTAGCGGGGGTTATACGAGCACAGATACGCAGTATTTT | CASVRTSGGYTSTDTQYF
few | TRBJ2-6 | TRBV6-5 | . | TGTGCCAGCAGGCTACGCTCTGGGGCCAACGTCCTGACTTTC | CASRLRSGANVLTF
. | TRBJ1-3 | TRBV2 | . | TGTGCCAGCAGTGGGGCGGAAGGAAACACCATATATTTT | CASSGAEGNTIYF
. | TRBJ1-3 | TRBV28 | . | TGTGCCAGCAGCTTTGCGGGGCTAGGCAACACCATATATTTT | CASSFAGLGNTIYF
. | TRBJ2-1 | TRBV19 | TRBD2 | TGTGCCAGTAGTATAGGGGGGACTACATCCTACAATGAGCAGTTCTTC | CASSIGGTTSYNEQFF
once | TRBJ2-2 | TRBV19 | TRBD2 | TGTGCCAGTAGTGGGACTAGTCGGTGGCTCCGGGAGCTGTTTTTT | CASSGTSRWLRELFF
. | TRBJ2-1 | TRBV14 | . | TGTGCCAGCAGCCGCACCGGACCTGTCGGGGTTGAGCAGTTCTTC | CASSRTGPVGVEQFF
. | TRBJ1-1 | TRBV21-1 | . | TGTGCCAGCAGGAGACGGGGGTTTGAAGCTTTCTTT | CASRRRGFEAFF
. | TRBJ1-2 | TRBV6-5 | . | TGTGCCAGCAGAGGGGCAGGGGAAGCTAACTATGGCTACACCTTC | CASRGAGEANYGYTF